This T cell receptor (beta chain) stems from a study of T cell changes during pregnancy in multiple sclerosis. Assay used: immunoSEQ multiplex PCR; TCRdb lists only in-frame clones, some missing. In the table there are roughly 49,000 clones, about nine tenths of which are singletons. The sequencing here drew on peripheral blood, taken in the first trimester of pregnancy. The sequence was obtained from a female donor in good health, enrolled as a control in a pregnancy study.

CDR3 loop: CASSLDRGAGNQPQHF. The CDR3 bases are TGTGCCAGTAGCCTGGACAGGGGGGCTGGCAATCAGCCCCAGCATTTT. This chain connects TRBV19 to TRBJ1-5; 10 bases align to TRBD1. Germline CDR1 is LNHDA and CDR2 is SQIVND (reference sequence). CDR3 length: 16 amino acids. The V gene end was trimmed by 6 bases and the J gene end by 2 bases; junction bases not matched to a gene: 7.